The source of this T cell receptor (beta chain) is a study of T cell changes during pregnancy in multiple sclerosis. Clones were read by immunoSEQ multiplex PCR, and TCRdb kept only the in-frame ones, dropping some. The sample shows about 49,000 clones, nearly 95% of them seen only once. Only one count was recorded for this clone. V was shortened by 0 bases and J by 2 bases, with 12 bases between the two germline ends. Per the germline V gene, CDR1 is SGHDT and CDR2 is YYEEEE. CDR3 size: 16 residues. This sequence was found in a female donor with multiple sclerosis, enrolled in a pregnancy study. The chain carries TRBV5-6 and TRBJ1-3; tentatively, D is TRBD1 (5 bases). The sample was peripheral blood, taken after pregnancy. CDR3 DNA: TGTGCCAGCAGCTTGGGGCCTACAGGAGCTGGAAACACCATATATTTT. Its protein is CASSLGPTGAGNTIYF.